This T cell receptor beta chain was observed in a study of ipilimumab plus nivolumab after autologous stem cell transplantation. Produced via immunoSEQ multiplex PCR; TCRdb's table is partial and in-frame only. This table has fewer than 15,000 clones, under 85% appearing once. V lost 2 bases, J lost 10 bases, and 22 bases lay in between. The CDR3 consists of 16 residues. Germline CDR1 and CDR2: SNHLY and FYNNEI. Starting 14 to 28 days after autologous transplant, ipilimumab 1 mg/kg was given. The specimen comprised PBMCs, sampled in a trial of ipilimumab plus nivolumab as post-transplant consolidation. The receptor was derived from a male donor with primary mediastinal lymphoma. The V and J genes are TRBV2 and TRBJ2-3, with D possibly being TRBD1 or TRBD2 (5 bases each). CDR3 protein: CASSEPGQLLNKAQYF. As DNA, the CDR3 is TGTGCCAGCAGTGAACCGGGGCAGCTACTAAATAAGGCGCAGTATTTT.